This entry concerns a single T cell receptor (beta chain). The antigen it binds to is not known. Base-call qualities are not available, and no considerably larger clone is one nucleotide away. TCRbeta CDR3 regions were amplified from genomic DNA by means of the immunoSEQ Assay, a bias-controlled multiplex PCR. In the original analysis: Nucleated cell counts per sample were estimated from amplification of reference gene primers within the assay. Sequence reads were collapsed and filtered to measure the absolute abundance of every unique TCRbeta CDR3 rearrangement. For each sample, productive Simpson clonality was calculated as the square root of Simpson's diversity index over productive rearrangements. In TCRdb, the immuneACCESS table is reduced to in-frame sequences with V and J assigned. These tables do not hold every clone; where another copy was compared, an unresolved V gene accounts for under half, and the others remain unexplained. That table gives V, J and clone size, and the DNA gave D and trimming. In all, the sample holds tens of thousands of clones, and roughly nine tenths of those were seen once. The ten largest clones represent around 3.3% of the sample.

The data stem from a study of blood T cell repertoires in COVID-19 (dated by TCRdb to the early 2020s). A note on the overall study: Samples from collaborators originated in the United States, Italy and Spain and spanned both the acute and convalescent phases of COVID-19. The prospective study material was composed of cDNA or gDNA derived from T cells, B-cell-depleted T cells, or PBMCs. The repertoires were made available in a free public database intended to serve as a resource for research on the immune response to SARS-CoV-2. Where available, HLA class I and class II types were obtained from metadata supplied by the sample provider rather than from assay-based typing. Samples were obtained from the ongoing ImmuneRACE study (first 160 participants) and from some 1,200 subjects provided by 6 global collaborators. Sample metadata almost always included a de-identified subject ID, COVID-19 status, age in years and sex. Subjects who had been exposed to COVID-19, were actively infected with it, or had recovered from it provided the deeply sampled blood TCRbeta repertoires that made up the dataset. Here is what the overall study found, with its caveats: Clinical and demographic metadata were provided uncurated, with the amount varying by source and participant.

Trimming takes 4 bases off V and 7 bases off J; junction bases not matched to a gene: 6. CDR1 and CDR2, looked up from the germline V gene, are SGDLS and YYNGEE. The CDR3 measures 14 amino acids from cysteine to phenylalanine. CDR3 DNA is the only sequence kept; it has 42 bases, read in frame from the first base. In the prospective study, participants were roughly 18 to 95 years old, resided in under 30 geographic areas of the United States, and were enrolled through a virtual design. In the prospective study, cohorts were assigned on the basis of participant-reported clinical history obtained from a screening survey and a study questionnaire. For ImmuneRACE Cohort 3, a participant was defined as recovered based on two consecutive negative NP/OP PCR tests, clearance by a healthcare professional, or resolution of symptoms. Each participant in the prospective study had whole blood, serum and a nasopharyngeal or oropharyngeal swab collected by mobile phlebotomists. Participants in the prospective study had the option to provide additional blood draws and questionnaires over an approximately two-month period. Prospective study blood samples were shipped either frozen or at room temperature before DNA extraction.

Here the chain combines TRBV9 and TRBJ2-2; a stretch of 8 junction bases matches TRBD2. The sample was PBMCs or T cells enriched from blood (not recorded which). This sequence was found in a woman in her forties or fifties who had recovered from COVID-19. The CDR3 amino acid sequence is: CASSPTSAGGELFF. The nucleotides are TGTGCCAGCAGCCCGACTAGCGCGGGCGGGGAGCTGTTTTTT.